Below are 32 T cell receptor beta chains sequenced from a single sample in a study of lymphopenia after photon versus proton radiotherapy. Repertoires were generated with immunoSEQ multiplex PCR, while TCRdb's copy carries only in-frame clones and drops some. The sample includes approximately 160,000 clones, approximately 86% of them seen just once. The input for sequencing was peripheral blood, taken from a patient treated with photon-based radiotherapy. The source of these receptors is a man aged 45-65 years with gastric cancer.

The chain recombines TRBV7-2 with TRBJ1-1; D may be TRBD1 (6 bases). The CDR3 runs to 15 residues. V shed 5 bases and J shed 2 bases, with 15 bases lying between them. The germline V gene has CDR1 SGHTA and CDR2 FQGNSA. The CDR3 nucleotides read TGTGCCAGCAGCCCTGGACAGCTTTTCAACACTGAAGCTTTCTTT. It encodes CASSPGQLFNTEAFF. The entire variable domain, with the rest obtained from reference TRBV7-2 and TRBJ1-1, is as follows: GAGVSQSPSNKVTEKGKDVELRCDPISGHTALYWYRQSLGQGLEFLIYFQGNSAPDKSGLPSDRFSAERTGGSVSTLTIQRTQQEDSAVYLCASSPGQLFNTEAFFGQGTRLTVV.

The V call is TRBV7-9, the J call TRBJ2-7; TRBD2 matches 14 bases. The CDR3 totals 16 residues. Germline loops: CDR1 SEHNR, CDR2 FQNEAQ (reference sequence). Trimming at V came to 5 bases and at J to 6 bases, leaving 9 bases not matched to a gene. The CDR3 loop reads CASSPPTSGRASEQYF. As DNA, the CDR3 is TGTGCCAGCAGCCCCCCGACTAGCGGGAGGGCAAGCGAGCAGTACTTC.

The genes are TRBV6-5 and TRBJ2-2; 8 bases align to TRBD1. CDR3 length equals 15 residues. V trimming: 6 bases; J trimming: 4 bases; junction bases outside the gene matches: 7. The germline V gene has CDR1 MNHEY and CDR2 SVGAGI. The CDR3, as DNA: TGTGCCAGCAGGCCAGACAGGGGTGCCACCGGGGAGCTGTTTTTT. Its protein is CASRPDRGATGELFF.

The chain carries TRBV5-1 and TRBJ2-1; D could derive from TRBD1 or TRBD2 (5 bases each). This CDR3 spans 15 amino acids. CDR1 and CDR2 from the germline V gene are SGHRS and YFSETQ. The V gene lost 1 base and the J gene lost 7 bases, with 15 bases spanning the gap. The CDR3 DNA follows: TGCGCCAGCAGCTTGTCCAGGGCGGACTCTAATGAGCAGTTCTTC. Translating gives CASSLSRADSNEQFF. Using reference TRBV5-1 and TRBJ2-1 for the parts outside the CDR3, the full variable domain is KAGVTQTPRYLIKTRGQQVTLSCSPISGHRSVSWYQQTPGQGLQFLFEYFSETQRNKGNFPGRFSGRQFSNSRSEMNVSTLELGDSALYLCASSLSRADSNEQFFGPGTRLTVL.

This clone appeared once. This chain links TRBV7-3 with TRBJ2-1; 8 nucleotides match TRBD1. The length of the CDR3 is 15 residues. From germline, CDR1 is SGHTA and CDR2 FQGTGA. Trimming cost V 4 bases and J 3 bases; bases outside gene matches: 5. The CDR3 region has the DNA TGTGCCAGCAGCTCGGGGACAGGAGACTACAATGAGCAGTTCTTC. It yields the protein CASSSGTGDYNEQFF.

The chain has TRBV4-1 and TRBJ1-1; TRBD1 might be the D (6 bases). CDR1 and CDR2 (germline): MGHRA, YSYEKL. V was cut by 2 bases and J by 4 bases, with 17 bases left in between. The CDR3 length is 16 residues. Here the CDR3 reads CASSQRIEQGTTEAFF. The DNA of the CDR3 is TGCGCCAGCAGCCAACGTATAGAACAGGGTACCACTGAAGCTTTCTTT.

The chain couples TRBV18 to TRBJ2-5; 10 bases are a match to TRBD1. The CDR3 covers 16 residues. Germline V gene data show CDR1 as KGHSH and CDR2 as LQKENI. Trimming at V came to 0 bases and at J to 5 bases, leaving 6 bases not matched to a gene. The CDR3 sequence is CASSPPRGTGEETQYF. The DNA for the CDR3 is TGTGCCAGCTCACCACCAAGAGGGACAGGGGAGGAGACCCAGTACTTC.

Written as DNA, the CDR3 is TGCAGCGTTGGACAGCCTGAAGCTTTCTTT. It translates to CSVGQPEAFF. V is TRBV29-1 and J is TRBJ1-1, with D possibly TRBD1 on 5 matching bases. With 4 bases removed from V and 6 bases from J, the gap between germline ends came to 6 bases. This CDR3 is built from 10 residues. CDR1 SQVTM and CDR2 ANQGSEA come from the germline V gene.

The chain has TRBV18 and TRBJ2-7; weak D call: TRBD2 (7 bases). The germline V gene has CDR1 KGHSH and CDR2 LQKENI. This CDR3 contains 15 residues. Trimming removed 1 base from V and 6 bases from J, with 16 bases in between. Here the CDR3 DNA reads TGTGCCAGCTCACCACGGGGGGGGCCAATCGGCGAGCAGTACTTC. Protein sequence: CASSPRGGPIGEQYF.

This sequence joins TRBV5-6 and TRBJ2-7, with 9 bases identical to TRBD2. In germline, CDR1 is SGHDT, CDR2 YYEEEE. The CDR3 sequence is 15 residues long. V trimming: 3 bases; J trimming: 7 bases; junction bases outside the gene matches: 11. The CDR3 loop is CASSSLAGPEWEQYF. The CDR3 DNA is TGTGCCAGCAGCTCCCTAGCGGGGCCTGAGTGGGAGCAGTACTTC.

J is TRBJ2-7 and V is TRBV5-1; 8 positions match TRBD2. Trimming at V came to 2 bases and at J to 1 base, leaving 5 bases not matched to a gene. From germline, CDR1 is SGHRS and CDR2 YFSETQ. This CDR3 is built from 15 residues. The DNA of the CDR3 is TGCGCCAGCAGCTTTACTAGCGGTCCTTCCTACGAGCAGTACTTC. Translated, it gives CASSFTSGPSYEQYF.

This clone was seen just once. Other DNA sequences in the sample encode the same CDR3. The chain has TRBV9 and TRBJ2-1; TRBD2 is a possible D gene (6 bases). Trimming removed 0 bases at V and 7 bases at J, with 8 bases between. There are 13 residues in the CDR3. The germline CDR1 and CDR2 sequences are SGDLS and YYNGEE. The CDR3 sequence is CASSVGAGNEQFF. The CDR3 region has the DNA TGTGCCAGCAGCGTAGGGGCGGGAAATGAGCAGTTCTTC.

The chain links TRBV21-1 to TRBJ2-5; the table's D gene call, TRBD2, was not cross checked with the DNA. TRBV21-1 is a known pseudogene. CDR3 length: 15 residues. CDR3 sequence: CASSKCVIPRETQYF. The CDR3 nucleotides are TGTGCCAGCAGCAAATGTGTCATCCCTCGGGAGACCCAGTACTTC.

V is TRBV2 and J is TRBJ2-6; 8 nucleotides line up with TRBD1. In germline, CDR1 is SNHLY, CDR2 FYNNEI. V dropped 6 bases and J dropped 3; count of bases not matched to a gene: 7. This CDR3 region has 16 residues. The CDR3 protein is CASRGRGLYGANVLTF. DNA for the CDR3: TGTGCCAGCAGAGGCAGGGGGCTTTATGGGGCCAACGTCCTGACTTTC. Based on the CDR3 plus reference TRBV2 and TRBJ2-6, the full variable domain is EPEVTQTPSHQVTQMGQEVILRCVPISNHLYFYWYRQILGQKVEFLVSFYNNEISEKSEIFDDQFSVERPDGSNFTLKIRSTKLEDSAMYFCASRGRGLYGANVLTFGAGSRLTVL.

This CDR3 reads CASSPVLTGELFF. As DNA, the CDR3 is TGTGCCAGCTCACCAGTACTGACCGGGGAGCTGTTTTTT. V is TRBV18 and J is TRBJ2-2; D not resolved. Germline CDR1 reads KGHSH; CDR2 reads LQKENI. The V end was cut by 2 bases, the J end by 5 bases, with 6 bases between. The CDR3 is 13 residues long.

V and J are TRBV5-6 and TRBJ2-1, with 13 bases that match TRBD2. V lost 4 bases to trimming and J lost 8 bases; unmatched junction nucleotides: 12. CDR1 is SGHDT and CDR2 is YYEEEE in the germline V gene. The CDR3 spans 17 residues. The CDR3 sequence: CASSIRTSGRFIDEQFF. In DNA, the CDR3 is TGTGCCAGCAGCATCAGGACTAGCGGGAGATTTATCGATGAGCAGTTCTTC.

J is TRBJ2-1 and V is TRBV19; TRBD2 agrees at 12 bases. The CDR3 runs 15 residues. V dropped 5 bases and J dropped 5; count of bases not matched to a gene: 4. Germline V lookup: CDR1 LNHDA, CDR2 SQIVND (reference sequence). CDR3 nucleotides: TGTGCCAGTAGTGGGACTAGCGGGCCGAACAATGAGCAGTTCTTC. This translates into CASSGTSGPNNEQFF.

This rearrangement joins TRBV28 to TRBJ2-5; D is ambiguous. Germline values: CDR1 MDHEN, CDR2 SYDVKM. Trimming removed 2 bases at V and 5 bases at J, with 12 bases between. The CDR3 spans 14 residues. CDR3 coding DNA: TGTGCCAGCAGTTTAGTTAGCCGGGCGGAGACCCAGTACTTC. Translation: CASSLVSRAETQYF.

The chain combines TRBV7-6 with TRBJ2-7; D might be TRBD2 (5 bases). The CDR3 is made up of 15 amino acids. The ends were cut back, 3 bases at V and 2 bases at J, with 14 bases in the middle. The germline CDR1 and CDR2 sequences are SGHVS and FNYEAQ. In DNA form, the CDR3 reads TGTGCCAGCAGCTTCTCTAGCTCATTCACCTACGAGCAGTACTTC. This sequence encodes CASSFSSSFTYEQYF. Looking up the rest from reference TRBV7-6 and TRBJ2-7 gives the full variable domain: GAGVSQSPRYKVTKRGQDVALRCDPISGHVSLYWYRQALGQGPEFLTYFNYEAQQDKSGLPNDRFSAERPEGSISTLTIQRTEQRDSAMYRCASSFSSSFTYEQYFGPGTRLTVT.

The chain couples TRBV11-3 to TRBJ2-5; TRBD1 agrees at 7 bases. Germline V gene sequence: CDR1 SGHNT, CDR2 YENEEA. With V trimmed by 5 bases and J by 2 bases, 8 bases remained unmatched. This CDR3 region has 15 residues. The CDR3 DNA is TGTGCCAGCAGCCCGACTCGGGGACAGCAAGAGACCCAGTACTTC. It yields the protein CASSPTRGQQETQYF.

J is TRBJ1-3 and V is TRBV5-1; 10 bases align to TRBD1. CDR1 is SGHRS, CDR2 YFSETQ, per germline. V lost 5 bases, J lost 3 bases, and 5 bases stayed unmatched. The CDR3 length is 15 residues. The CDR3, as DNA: TGCGCCAGCAGTTGGGGACAGGGGTATGGAAACACCATATATTTT. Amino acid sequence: CASSWGQGYGNTIYF.

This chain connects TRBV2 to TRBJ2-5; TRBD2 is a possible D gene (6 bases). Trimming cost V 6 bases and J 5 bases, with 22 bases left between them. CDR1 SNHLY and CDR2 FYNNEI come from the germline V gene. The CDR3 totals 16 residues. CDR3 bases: TGTGCCAGCAGCGCATACGGACTTCCAGGGAGGGAGACCCAGTACTTC. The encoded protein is CASSAYGLPGRETQYF.

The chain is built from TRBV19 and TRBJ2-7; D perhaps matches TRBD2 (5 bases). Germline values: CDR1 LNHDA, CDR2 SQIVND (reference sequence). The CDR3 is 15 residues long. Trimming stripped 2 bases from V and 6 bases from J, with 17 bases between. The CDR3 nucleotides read TGTGCCAGTAGTATAAGTGGTCTGACCGCGGGCGAGCAGTACTTC. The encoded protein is CASSISGLTAGEQYF. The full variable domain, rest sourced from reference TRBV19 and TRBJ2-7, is DGGITQSPKYLFRKEGQNVTLSCEQNLNHDAMYWYRQDPGQGLRLIYYSQIVNDFQKGDIAEGYSVSREKKESFPLTVTSAQKNPTAFYLCASSISGLTAGEQYFGPGTRLTVT.

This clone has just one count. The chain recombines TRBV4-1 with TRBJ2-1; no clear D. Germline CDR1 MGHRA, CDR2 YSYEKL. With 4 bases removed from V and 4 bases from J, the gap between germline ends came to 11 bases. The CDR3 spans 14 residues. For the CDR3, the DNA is TGCGCCAGCAGCCGCGTAGTCCCGTACAATGAGCAGTTCTTC. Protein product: CASSRVVPYNEQFF.

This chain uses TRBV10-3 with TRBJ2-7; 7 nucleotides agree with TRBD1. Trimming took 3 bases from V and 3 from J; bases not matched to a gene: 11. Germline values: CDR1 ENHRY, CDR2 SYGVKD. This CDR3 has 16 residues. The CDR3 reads CAISDFPTGTVYEQYF. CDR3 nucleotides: TGTGCCATCAGTGATTTCCCGACAGGGACAGTCTACGAGCAGTACTTC.

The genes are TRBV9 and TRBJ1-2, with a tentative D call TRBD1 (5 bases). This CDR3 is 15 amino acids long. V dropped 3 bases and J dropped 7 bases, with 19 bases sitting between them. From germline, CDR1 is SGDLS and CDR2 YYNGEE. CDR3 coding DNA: TGTGCCAGCAGCGGCTTGAGGCAGTCCCAGGGTGGCTACACCTTC. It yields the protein CASSGLRQSQGGYTF.

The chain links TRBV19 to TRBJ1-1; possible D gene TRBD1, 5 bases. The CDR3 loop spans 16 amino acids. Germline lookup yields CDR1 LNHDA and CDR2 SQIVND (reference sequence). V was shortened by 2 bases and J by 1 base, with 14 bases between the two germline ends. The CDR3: CASSINSGHSNTEAFF. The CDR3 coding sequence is TGTGCCAGTAGTATAAATTCCGGACACTCGAACACTGAAGCTTTCTTT.

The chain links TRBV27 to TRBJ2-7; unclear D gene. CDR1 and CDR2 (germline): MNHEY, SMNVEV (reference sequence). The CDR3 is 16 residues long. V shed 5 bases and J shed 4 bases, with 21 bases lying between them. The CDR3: CASSPHPLIGVYEQYF. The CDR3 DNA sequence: TGTGCCAGCAGTCCACACCCTCTCATTGGGGTTTACGAGCAGTACTTC.

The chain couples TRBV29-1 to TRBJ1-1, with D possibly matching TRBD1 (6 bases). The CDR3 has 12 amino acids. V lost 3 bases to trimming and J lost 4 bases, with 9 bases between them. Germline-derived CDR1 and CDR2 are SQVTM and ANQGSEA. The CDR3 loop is CSVDGGPTEAFF. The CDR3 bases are TGCAGCGTTGACGGGGGGCCCACTGAAGCTTTCTTT. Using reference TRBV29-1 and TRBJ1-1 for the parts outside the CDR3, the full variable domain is SAVISQKPSRDICQRGTSLTIQCQVDSQVTMMFWYRQQPGQSLTLIATANQGSEATYESGFVIDKFPISRPNLTFSTLTVSNMSPEDSSIYLCSVDGGPTEAFFGQGTRLTVV.

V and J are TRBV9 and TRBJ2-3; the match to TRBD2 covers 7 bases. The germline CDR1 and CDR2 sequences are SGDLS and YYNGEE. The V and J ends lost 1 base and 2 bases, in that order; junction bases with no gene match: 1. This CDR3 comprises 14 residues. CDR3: CASSVTSATDTQYF. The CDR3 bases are TGTGCCAGCAGCGTAACTAGCGCCACAGATACGCAGTATTTT. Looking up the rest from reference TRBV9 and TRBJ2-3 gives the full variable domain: DSGVTQTPKHLITATGQRVTLRCSPRSGDLSVYWYQQSLDQGLQFLIQYYNGEERAKGNILERFSAQQFPDLHSELNLSSLELGDSALYFCASSVTSATDTQYFGPGTRLTVL.

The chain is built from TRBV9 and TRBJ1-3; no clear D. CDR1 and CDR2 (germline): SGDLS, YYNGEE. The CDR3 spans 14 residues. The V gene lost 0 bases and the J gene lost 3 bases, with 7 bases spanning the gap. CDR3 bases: TGTGCCAGCAGCGTAGGGGGTGGTGGAAACACCATATATTTT. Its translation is CASSVGGGGNTIYF.

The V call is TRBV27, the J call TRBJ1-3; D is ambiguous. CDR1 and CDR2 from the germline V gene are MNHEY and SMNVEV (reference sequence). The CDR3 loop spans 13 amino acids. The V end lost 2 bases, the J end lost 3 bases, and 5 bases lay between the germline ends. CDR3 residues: CASSLVLGNTIYF. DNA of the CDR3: TGTGCCAGCAGTTTAGTACTTGGAAACACCATATATTTT.